This entry lists 2 T cell receptor beta chains sequenced from one sample in a study of blood T cells in healthy people across ages. It was with a sample-barcoded 5' primer and a J-beta primer mix that a second PCR of about 6 to 12 cycles was run. TCRdb analysed the 5' RACE reads with MiXCR anew, one entry per CDR3 protein. The sample lists roughly 1,500,000 distinct CDR3 sequences, roughly 32% occurring once. Material: blood. The receptors shown here come from a woman under 40 in good health.

In regard to this clonotype: One end of the junction fails to match germline, which may point to a read error. The J gene is TRBJ2-5, the V gene TRBV5-1; no definite D call. Per germline, CDR1 SGHRS and CDR2 YFSETQ. The CDR3 is made up of 14 amino acids. The CDR3 protein is CASSLGANQETRYF. The CDR3 DNA reads as TGCGCCAGCAGCTTGGGGGCAAACCAAGAGACCCGGTACTTC.

This clonotype has only a few counts. The chain uses TRBV5-1 and TRBJ2-2, with D possibly matching TRBD1 (6 bases). This CDR3 is 14 amino acids long. Trimming stripped 0 bases from V and 7 bases from J, with 10 bases between. In germline, CDR1 is SGHRS, CDR2 YFSETQ. The CDR3 reads CASSLEGVNGELFF. The CDR3 DNA sequence: TGCGCCAGCAGCTTGGAGGGGGTCAACGGGGAGCTGTTTTTT.